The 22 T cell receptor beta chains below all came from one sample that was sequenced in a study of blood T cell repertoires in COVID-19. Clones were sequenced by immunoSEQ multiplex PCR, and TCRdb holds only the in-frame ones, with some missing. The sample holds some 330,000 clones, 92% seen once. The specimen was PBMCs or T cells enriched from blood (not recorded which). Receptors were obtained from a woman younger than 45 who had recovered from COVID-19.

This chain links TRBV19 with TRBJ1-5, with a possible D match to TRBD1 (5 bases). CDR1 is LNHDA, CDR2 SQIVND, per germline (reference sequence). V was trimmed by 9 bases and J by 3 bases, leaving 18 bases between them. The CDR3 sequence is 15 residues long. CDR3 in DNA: TGTGCCAGCCGACCGCGGGGGGGACTCAATCAGCCCCAGCATTTT. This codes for CASRPRGGLNQPQHF.

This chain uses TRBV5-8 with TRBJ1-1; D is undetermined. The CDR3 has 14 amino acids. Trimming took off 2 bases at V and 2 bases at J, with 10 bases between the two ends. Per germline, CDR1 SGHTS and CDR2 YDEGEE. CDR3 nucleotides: TGTGCCAGCAGCTTTAGGCAGGTCAACACTGAAGCTTTCTTT. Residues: CASSFRQVNTEAFF.

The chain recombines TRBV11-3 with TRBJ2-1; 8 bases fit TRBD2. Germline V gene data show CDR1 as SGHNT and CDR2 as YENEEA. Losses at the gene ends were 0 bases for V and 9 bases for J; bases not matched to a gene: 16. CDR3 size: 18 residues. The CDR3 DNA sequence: TGTGCCAGCAGCTTAGATTTTTGGCTAGCGGGTAGCTCTGGTGAGCAGTTCTTC. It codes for CASSLDFWLAGSSGEQFF.

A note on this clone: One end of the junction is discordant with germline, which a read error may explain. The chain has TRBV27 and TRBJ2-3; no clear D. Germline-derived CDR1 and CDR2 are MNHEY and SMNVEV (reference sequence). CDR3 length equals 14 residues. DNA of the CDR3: TGTGCCAGCAGCTTATCTGGCTCCACAGATACGCAGTATTTT. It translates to CASSLSGSTDTQYF.

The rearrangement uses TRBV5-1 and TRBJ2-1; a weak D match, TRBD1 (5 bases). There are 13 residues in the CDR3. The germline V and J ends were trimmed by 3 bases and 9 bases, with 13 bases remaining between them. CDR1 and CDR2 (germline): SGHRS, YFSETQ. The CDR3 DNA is TGCGCCAGCAGCTCGGATACAGGAACTGAGCAGTTCTTC. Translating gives CASSSDTGTEQFF.

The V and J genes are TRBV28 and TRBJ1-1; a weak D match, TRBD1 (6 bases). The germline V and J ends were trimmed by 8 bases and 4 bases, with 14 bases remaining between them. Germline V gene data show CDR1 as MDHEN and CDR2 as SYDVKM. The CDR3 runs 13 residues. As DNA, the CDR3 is TGTGCCAGCGGCCTGGGGGCCGGCACTGAAGCTTTCTTT. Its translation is CASGLGAGTEAFF.

As DNA, the CDR3 is TGTGCCAGCAGTTTCGGGTGGCGGGGCGAGCAGTACTTC. As protein: CASSFGWRGEQYF. The chain links TRBV28 to TRBJ2-7, with D possibly TRBD2 on 6 matching bases. V dropped 3 bases and J dropped 6 bases, with 12 bases sitting between them. This CDR3 is built from 13 residues. Looked up from germline, CDR1 is MDHEN and CDR2 is SYDVKM.

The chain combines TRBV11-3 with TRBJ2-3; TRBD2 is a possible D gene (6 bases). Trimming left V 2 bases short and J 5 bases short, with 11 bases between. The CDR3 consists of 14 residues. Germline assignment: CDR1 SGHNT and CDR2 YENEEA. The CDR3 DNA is TGTGCCAGCAGCTTACCCTCGGGGGTAGATACGCAGTATTTT. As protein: CASSLPSGVDTQYF. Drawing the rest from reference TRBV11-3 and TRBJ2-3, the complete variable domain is EAGVVQSPRYKIIEKKQPVAFWCNPISGHNTLYWYLQNLGQGPELLIRYENEEAVDDSQLPKDRFSAERLKGVDSTLKIQPAELGDSAVYLCASSLPSGVDTQYFGPGTRLTVL.

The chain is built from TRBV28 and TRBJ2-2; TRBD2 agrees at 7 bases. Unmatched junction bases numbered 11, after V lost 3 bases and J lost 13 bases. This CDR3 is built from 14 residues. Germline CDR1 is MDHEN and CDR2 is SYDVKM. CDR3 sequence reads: CASSFAGSGVWLFF. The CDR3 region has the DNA TGTGCCAGCAGTTTCGCCGGGAGCGGGGTTTGGCTGTTTTTT. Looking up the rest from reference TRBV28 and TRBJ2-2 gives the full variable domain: DVKVTQSSRYLVKRTGEKVFLECVQDMDHENMFWYRQDPGLGLRLIYFSYDVKMKEKGDIPEGYSVSREKKERFSLILESASTNQTSMYLCASSFAGSGVWLFFGEGSRLTVL.

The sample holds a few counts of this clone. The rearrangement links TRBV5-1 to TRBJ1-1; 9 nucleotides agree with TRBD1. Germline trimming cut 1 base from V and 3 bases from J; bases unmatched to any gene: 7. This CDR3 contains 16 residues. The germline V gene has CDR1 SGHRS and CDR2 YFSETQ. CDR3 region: CASSLSYRGPDTEAFF. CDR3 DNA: TGCGCCAGCAGCTTGAGTTACAGGGGGCCTGACACTGAAGCTTTCTTT.

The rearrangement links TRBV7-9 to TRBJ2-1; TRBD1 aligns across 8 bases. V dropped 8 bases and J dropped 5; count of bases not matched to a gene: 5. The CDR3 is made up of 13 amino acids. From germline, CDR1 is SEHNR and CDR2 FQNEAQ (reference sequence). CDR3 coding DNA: TGTGCCAGCCAGGACAGGGCTGACAATGAGCAGTTCTTC. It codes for CASQDRADNEQFF.

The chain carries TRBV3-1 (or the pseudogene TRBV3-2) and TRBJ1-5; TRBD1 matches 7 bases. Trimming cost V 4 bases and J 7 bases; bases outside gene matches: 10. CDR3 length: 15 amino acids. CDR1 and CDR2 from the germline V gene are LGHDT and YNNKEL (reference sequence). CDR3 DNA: TGTGCCAGCAGCCGAGGACAGGCCCCCTTCCAGCCCCAGCATTTT. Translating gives CASSRGQAPFQPQHF.

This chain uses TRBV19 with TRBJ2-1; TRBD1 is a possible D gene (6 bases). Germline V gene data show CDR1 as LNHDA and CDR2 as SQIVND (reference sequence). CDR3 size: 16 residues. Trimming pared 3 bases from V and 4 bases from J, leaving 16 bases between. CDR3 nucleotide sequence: TGTGCCAGTAGTATTTTGACGAAGGGGGTGTACAATGAGCAGTTCTTC. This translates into CASSILTKGVYNEQFF.

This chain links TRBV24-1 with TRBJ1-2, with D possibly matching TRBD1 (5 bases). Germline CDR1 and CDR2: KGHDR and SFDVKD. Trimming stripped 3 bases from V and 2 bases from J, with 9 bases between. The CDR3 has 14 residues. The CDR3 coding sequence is TGTGCCACCAGTGATCCGACAGAGAACTATGGCTACACCTTC. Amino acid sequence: CATSDPTENYGYTF.

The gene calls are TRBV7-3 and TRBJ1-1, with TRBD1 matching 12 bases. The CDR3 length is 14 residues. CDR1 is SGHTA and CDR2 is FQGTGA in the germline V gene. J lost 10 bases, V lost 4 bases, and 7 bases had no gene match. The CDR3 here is CASSSGTGGGRAFF. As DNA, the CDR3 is TGTGCCAGCAGCTCAGGGACAGGGGGCGGTCGAGCTTTCTTT. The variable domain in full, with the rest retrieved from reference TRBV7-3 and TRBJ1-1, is GAGVSQTPSNKVTEKGKYVELRCDPISGHTALYWYRQSLGQGPEFLIYFQGTGAADDSGLPNDRFFAVRPEGSVSTLKIQRTERGDSAVYLCASSSGTGGGRAFFGQGTRLTVV.

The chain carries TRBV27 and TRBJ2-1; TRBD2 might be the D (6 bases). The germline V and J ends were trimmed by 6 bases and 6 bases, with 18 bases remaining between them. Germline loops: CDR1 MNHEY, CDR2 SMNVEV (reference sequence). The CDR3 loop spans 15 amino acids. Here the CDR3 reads CASSLGTRAINEQFF. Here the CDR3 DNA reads TGTGCCAGCAGCCTGGGGACTCGAGCCATCAATGAGCAGTTCTTC.

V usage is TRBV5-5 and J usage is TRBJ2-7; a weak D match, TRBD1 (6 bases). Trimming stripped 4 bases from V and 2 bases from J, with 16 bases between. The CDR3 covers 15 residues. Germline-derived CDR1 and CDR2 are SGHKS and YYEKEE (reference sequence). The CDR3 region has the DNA TGTGCCAGCAGCAACCCCGGGACATACACCTACGAGCAGTACTTC. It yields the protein CASSNPGTYTYEQYF.

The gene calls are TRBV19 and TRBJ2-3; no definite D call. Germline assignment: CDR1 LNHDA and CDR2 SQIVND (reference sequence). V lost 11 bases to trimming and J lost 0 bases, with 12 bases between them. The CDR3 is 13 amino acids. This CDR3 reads CALPLTSTDTQYF. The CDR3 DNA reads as TGTGCCCTCCCCTTGACTAGCACAGATACGCAGTATTTT.

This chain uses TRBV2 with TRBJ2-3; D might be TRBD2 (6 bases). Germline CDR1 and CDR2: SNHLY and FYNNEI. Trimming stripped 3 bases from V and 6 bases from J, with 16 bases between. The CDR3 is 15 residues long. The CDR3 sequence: CASSEALTSFDTQYF. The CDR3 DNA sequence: TGTGCCAGCAGTGAGGCCCTTACTAGCTTCGATACGCAGTATTTT.

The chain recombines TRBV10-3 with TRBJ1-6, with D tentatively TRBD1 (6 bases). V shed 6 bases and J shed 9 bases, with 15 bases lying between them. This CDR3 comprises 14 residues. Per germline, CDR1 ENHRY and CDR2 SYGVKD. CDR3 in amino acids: CAIRAGAAGSPLHF. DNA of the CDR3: TGTGCCATCAGGGCGGGGGCCGCGGGTTCACCCCTCCACTTT.

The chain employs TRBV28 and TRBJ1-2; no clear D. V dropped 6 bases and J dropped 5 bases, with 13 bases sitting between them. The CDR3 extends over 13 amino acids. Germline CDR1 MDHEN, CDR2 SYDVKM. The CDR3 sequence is CASSFPGRYGYTF. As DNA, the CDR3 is TGTGCCAGCAGCTTTCCCGGGAGATATGGCTACACCTTC.

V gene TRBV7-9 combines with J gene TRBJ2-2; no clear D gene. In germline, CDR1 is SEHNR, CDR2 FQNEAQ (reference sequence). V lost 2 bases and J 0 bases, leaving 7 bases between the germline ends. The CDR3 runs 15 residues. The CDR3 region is CASSLSHTNTGELFF. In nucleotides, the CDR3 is TGTGCCAGCAGCTTATCACATACGAACACCGGGGAGCTGTTTTTT.